This T cell receptor beta chain appears in the sequencing data of a study of blood T cells in healthy people across ages. The CDR3 runs to 19 residues. Germline V gene lookup returns CDR1 LGHNA and CDR2 YSLEER. V was pared by 0 bases and J by 4 bases, with 13 bases of the junction left unmatched. The use of a sample-barcoded 5' primer and a J-beta primer mix characterized a second PCR of roughly 7 to 11 cycles. TCRdb passed the 5' RACE reads through MiXCR, listing each CDR3 protein once. The sample carries fewer than 950,000 distinct CDR3 sequences, 36% recorded once. The study's findings and limits: Higher diversity and more naive CD4+ cells were features of long-lived donors, compared to aged donors. Among T cells, TCR beta diversity per million cells dropped roughly linearly as age rose. Naive T cell percentage and TCR beta diversity correlated strongly.

Note on this clonotype: Its antigen is not known.

The specimen sequenced was blood. The gene calls are TRBV4-3 and TRBJ2-2, with 8 bases fitting TRBD1. This clonotype was obtained from a man younger than 30 in good health. CDR3 sequence reads: CASSQDVPLGTGITGELFF. CDR3 DNA sequence: TGCGCCAGCAGCCAAGACGTCCCCTTAGGGACAGGAATCACCGGGGAGCTGTTTTTT.